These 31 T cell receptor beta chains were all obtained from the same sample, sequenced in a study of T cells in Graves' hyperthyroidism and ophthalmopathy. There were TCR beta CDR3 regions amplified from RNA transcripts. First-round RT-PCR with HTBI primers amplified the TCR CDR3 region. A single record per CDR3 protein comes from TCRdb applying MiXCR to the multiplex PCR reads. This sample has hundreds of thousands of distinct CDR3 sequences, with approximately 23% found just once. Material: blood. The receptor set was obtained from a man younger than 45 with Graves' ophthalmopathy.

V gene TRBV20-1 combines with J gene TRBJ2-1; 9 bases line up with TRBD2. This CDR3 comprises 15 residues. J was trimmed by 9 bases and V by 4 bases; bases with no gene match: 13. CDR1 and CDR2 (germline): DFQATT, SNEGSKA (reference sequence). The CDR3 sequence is CSAILIAGDLGEQFF. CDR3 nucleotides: TGCAGTGCTATACTTATAGCGGGAGATCTGGGTGAGCAGTTCTTC.

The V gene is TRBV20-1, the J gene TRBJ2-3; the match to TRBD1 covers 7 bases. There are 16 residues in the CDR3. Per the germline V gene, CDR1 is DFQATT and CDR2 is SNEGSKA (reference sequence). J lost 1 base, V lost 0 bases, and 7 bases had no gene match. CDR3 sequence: CSARDLRQGRTDTQYF. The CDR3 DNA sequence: TGCAGTGCTAGAGATCTGAGACAGGGTCGCACAGATACGCAGTATTTT.

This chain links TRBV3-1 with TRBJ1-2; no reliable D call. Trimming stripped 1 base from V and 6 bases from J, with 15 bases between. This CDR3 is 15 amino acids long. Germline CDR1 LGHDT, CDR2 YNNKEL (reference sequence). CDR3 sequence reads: CASSQGPSETHGYTF. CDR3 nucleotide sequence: TGTGCCAGCAGCCAAGGCCCCAGTGAAACTCATGGCTACACCTTC.

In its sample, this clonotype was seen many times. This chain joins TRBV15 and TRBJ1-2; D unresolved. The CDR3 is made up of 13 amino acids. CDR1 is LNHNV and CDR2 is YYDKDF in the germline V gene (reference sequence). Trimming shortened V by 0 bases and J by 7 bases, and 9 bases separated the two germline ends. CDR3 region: CATSRDRGSGYTF. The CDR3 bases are TGTGCCACCAGCAGAGATCGCGGAAGTGGCTACACCTTC.

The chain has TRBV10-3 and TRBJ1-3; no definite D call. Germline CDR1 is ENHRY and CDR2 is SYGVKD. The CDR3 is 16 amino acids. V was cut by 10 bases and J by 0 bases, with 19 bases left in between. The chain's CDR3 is CATTLGGPNSGNTIYF. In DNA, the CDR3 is TGTGCCACGACCCTCGGCGGGCCCAACTCTGGAAACACCATATATTTT.

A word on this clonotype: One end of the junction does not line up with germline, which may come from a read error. CDR3 amino acids: CASSLLGTSGNANTGELFF. The DNA of the CDR3 is TGTGCCAGCAGCTTGCTCGGGACTAGCGGAAACGCGAACACCGGGGAGCTGTTTTTT. The rearrangement links TRBV5-1 to TRBJ2-2; 11 bases map to TRBD2. The CDR3 covers 19 residues. Germline V gene data show CDR1 as SGHRS and CDR2 as YFSETQ.

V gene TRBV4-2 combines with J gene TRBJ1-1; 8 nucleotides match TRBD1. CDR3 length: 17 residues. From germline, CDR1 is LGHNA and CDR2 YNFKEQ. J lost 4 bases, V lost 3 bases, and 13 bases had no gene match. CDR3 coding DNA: TGTGCCAGCAGCCAGCAGGCGCAGGGGGCATGGGGCACTGAAGCTTTCTTT. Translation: CASSQQAQGAWGTEAFF.

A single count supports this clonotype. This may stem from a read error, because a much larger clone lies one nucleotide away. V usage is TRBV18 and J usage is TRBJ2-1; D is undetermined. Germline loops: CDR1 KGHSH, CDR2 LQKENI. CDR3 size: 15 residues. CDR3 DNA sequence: TGTGCCAGCTCACCAAGGGTTGTCTCCTACAATGGGCAGTTCTTC. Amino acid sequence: CASSPRVVSYNGQFF. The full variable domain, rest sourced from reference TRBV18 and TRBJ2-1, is NAGVMQNPRHLVRRRGQEARLRCSPMKGHSHVYWYRQLPEEGLKFMVYLQKENIIDESGMPKERFSAEFPKEGPSILRIQQVVRGDSAAYFCASSPRVVSYNGQFFGPGTRLTVL.

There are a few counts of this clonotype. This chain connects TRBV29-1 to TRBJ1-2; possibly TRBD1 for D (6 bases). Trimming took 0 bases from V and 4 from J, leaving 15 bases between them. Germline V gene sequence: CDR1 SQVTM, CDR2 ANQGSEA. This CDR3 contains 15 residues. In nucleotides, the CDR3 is TGCAGCGTTGAAGATCTAGGACAGCCTCTCTATGGCTACACCTTC. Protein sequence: CSVEDLGQPLYGYTF.

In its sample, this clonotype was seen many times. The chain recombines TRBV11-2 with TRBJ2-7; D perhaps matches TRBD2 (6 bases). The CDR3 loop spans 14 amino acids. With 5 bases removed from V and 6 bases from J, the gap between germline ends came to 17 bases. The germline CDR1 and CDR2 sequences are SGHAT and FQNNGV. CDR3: CASSPPPLGGEQYF. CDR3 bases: TGTGCCAGCAGCCCACCACCTTTGGGGGGCGAGCAGTACTTC. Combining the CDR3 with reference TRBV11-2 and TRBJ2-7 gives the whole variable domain EAGVAQSPRYKIIEKRQSVAFWCNPISGHATLYWYQQILGQGPKLLIQFQNNGVVDDSQLPKDRFSAERLKGVDSTLKIQPAKLEDSAVYLCASSPPPLGGEQYFGPGTRLTVT.

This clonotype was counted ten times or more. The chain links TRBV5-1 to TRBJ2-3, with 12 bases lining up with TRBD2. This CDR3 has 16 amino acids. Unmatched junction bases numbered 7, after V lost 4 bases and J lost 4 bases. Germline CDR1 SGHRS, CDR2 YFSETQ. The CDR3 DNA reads TGCGCCAGCAGCACGGCGACTAGCGGGAGTCCAGATACGCAGTATTTT. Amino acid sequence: CASSTATSGSPDTQYF.

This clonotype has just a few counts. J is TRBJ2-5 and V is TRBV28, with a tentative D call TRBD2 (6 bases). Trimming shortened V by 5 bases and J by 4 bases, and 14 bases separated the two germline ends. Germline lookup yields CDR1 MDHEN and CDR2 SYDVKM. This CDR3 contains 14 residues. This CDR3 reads CASSLPGVPETQYF. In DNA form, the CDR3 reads TGTGCCAGCAGTCTCCCGGGGGTGCCAGAGACCCAGTACTTC. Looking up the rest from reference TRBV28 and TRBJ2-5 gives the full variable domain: DVKVTQSSRYLVKRTGEKVFLECVQDMDHENMFWYRQDPGLGLRLIYFSYDVKMKEKGDIPEGYSVSREKKERFSLILESASTNQTSMYLCASSLPGVPETQYFGPGTRLLVL.

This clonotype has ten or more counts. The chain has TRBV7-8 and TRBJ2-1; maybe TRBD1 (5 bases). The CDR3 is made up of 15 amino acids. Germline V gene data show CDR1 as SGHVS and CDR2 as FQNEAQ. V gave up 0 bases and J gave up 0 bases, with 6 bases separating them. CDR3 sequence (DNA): TGTGCCAGCAGCTTAGCAGGGGTCTCCTACAATGAGCAGTTCTTC. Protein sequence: CASSLAGVSYNEQFF.

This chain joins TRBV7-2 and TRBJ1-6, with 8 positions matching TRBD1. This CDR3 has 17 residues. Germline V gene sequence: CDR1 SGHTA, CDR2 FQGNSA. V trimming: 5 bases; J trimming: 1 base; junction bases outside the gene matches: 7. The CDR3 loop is CASSVRQGRSYNSPLHF. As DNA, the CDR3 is TGTGCCAGCAGCGTCAGACAGGGGAGGTCCTATAATTCACCCCTCCACTTT.

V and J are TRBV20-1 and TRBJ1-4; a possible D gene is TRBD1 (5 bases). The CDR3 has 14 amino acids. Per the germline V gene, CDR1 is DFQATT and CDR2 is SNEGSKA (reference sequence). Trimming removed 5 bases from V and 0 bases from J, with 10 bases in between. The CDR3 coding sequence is TGCAGTGCTCTAGACAGCCCAACTAATGAAAAACTGTTTTTT. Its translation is CSALDSPTNEKLFF.

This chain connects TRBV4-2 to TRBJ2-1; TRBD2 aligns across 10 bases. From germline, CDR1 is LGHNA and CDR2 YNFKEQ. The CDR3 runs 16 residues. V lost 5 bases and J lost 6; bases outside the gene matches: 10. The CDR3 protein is CASSASPSGSPNEQFF. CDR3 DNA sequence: TGTGCCAGCAGCGCCAGTCCTAGCGGGAGTCCCAATGAGCAGTTCTTC.

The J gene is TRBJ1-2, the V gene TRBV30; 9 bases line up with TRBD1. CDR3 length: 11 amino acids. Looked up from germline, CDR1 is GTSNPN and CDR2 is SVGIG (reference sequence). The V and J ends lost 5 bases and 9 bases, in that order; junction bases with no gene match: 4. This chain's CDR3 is CAWGDRDSYTF. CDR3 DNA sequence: TGTGCCTGGGGGGACAGGGACAGCTACACCTTC.

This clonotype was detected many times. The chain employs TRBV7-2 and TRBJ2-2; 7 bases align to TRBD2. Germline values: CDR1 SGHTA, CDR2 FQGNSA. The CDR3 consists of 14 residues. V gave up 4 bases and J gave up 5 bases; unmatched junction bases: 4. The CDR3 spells CASSSAGGTGELFF. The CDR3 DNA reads TGTGCCAGCAGCTCCGCCGGGGGGACCGGGGAGCTGTTTTTT.

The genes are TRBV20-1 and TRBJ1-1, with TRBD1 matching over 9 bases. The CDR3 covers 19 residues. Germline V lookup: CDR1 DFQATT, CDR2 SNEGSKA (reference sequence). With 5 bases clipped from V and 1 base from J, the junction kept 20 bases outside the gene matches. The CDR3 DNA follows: TGCAGTGCTCGAAACACAGGGACAGGGAAACGGTGGGGGAACACTGAAGCTTTCTTT. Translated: CSARNTGTGKRWGNTEAFF.

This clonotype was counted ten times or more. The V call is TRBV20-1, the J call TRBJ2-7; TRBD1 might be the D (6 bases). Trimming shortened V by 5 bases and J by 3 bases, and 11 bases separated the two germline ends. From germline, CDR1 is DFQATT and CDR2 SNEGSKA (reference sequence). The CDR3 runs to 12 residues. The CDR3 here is CSAVTGSYEQYF. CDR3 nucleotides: TGCAGTGCTGTTACAGGGAGCTACGAGCAGTACTTC.

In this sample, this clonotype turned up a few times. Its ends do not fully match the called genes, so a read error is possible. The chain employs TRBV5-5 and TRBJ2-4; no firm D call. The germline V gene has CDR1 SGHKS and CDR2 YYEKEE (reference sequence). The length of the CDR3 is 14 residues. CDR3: CASTLVWNINIQYF. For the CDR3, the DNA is TGTGCCAGCACCTTGGTCTGGAATATAAACATTCAGTACTTC.

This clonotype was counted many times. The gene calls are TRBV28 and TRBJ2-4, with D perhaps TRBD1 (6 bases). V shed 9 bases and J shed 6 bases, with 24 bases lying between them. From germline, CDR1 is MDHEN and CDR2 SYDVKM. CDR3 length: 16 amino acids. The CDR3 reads CARQGLGSIGINIQYF. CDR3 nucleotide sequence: TGTGCCAGACAGGGCTTAGGTTCGATCGGAATAAACATTCAGTACTTC.

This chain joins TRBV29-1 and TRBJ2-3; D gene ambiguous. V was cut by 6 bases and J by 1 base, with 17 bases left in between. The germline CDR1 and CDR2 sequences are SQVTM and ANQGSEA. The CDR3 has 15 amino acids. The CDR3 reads CSVSTGTMGTDTQYF. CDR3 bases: TGCAGCGTATCCACTGGAACGATGGGCACAGATACGCAGTATTTT.

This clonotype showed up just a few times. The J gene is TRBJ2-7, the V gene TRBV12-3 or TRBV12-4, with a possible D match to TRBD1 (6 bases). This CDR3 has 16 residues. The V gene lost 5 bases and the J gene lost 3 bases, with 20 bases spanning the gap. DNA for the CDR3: TGTGCCAGCAGTCCCTTCGGACAGCCAGAAATCTACGAGCAGTACTTC. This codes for CASSPFGQPEIYEQYF.

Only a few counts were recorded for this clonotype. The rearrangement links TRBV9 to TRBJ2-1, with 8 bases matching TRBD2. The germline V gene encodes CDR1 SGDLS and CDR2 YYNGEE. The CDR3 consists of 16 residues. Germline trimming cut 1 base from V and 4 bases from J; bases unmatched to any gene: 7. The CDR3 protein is CASSVYGTSIYNEQFF. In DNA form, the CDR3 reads TGTGCCAGCAGCGTATATGGGACTAGTATTTACAATGAGCAGTTCTTC.

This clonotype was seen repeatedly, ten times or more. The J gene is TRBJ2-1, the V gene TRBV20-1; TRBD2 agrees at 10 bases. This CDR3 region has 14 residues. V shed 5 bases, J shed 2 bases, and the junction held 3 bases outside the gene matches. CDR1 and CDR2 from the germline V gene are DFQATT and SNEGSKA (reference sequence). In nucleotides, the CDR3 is TGCAGTGCTGGACTAGCGGAGACCTACAATGAGCAGTTCTTC. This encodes CSAGLAETYNEQFF.

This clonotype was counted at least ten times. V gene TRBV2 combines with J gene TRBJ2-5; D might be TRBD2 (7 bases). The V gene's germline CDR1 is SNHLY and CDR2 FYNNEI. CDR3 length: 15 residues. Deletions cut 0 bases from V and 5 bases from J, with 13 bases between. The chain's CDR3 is CASSEAEGGLETQYF. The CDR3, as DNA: TGTGCCAGCAGTGAAGCCGAGGGGGGGCTCGAGACCCAGTACTTC.

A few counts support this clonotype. CDR3: CAISAKLLEQFF. CDR3 in DNA: TGTGCCATCAGTGCCAAACTCCTTGAGCAGTTCTTC. The V gene is TRBV10-3, the J gene TRBJ2-1; no firm D call. Germline CDR1 is ENHRY and CDR2 is SYGVKD. The ends were cut back, 4 bases at V and 9 bases at J, with 10 bases in the middle. The length of the CDR3 is 12 residues.

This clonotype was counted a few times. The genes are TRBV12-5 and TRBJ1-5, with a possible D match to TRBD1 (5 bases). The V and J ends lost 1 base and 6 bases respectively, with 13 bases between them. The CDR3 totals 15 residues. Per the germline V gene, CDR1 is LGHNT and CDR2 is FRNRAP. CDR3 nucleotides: TGTGCTAGTGGTTTGGCCTCCCACGGGGGTCAGCCCCAGCATTTT. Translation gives CASGLASHGGQPQHF.

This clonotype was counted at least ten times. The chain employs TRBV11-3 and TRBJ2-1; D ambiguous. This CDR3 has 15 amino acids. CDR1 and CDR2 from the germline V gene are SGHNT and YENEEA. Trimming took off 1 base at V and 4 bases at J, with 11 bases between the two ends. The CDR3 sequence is CASSLAESLYNEQFF. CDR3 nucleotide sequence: TGTGCCAGCAGCTTAGCGGAGAGCCTTTACAATGAGCAGTTCTTC.

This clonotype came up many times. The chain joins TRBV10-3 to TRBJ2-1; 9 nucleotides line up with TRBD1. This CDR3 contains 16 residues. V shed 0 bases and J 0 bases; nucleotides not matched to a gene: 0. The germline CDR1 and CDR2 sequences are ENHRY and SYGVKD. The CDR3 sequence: CAISESTGGSYNEQFF. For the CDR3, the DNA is TGTGCCATCAGTGAGTCGACAGGGGGCTCCTACAATGAGCAGTTCTTC.